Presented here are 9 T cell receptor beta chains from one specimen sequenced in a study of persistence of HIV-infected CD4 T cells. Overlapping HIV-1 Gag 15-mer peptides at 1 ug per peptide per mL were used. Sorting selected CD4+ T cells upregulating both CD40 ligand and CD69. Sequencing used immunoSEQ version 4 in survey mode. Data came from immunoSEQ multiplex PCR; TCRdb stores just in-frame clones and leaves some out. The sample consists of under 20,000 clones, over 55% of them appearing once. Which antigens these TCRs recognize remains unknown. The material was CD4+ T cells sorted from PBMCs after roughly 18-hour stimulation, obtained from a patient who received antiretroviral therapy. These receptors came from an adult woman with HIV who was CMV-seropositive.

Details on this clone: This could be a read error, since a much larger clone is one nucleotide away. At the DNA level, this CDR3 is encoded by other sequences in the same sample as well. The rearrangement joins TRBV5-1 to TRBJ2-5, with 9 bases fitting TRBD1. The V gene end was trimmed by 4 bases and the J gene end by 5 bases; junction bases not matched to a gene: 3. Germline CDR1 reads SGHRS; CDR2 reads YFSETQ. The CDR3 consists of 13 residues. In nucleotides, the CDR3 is TGCGCCAGCAGCCGACAGGGGGAGGAGACCCAGTACTTC. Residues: CASSRQGEETQYF.

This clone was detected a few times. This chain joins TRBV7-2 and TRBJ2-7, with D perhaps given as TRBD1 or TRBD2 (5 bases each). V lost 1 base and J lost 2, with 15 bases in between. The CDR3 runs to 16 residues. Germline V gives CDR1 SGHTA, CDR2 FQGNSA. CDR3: CASSLDPGAATYEQYF. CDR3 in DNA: TGTGCCAGCAGCTTAGATCCCGGGGCGGCTACCTACGAGCAGTACTTC.

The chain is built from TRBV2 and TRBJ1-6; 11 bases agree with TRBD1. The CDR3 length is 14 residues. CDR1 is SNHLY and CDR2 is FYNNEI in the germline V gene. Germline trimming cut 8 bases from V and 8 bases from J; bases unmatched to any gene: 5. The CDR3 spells CASWTGGIDSPLHF. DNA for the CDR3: TGTGCCAGCTGGACAGGGGGCATAGATTCACCCCTCCACTTT.

CDR3 in amino acids: CASSYGQFNEKLFF. The DNA for the CDR3 is TGTGCCAGCAGTTACGGGCAGTTTAATGAAAAACTGTTTTTT. The rearrangement uses TRBV6-5 and TRBJ1-4; no clear D gene. Germline V gene lookup returns CDR1 MNHEY and CDR2 SVGAGI. CDR3 size: 14 residues. With 2 bases removed from V and 4 bases from J, the gap between germline ends came to 8 bases.

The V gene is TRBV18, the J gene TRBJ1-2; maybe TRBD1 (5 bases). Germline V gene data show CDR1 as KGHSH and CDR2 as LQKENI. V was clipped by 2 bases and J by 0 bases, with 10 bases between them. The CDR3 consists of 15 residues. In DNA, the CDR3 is TGTGCCAGCTCACCAAGGGCGACAGCTAACTATGGCTACACCTTC. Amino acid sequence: CASSPRATANYGYTF.

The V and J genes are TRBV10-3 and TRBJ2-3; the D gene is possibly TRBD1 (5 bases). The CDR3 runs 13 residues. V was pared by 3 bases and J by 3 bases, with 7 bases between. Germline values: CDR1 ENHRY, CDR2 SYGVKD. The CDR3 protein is CAISDRETDTQYF. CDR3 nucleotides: TGTGCCATCAGTGACAGGGAAACAGATACGCAGTATTTT.

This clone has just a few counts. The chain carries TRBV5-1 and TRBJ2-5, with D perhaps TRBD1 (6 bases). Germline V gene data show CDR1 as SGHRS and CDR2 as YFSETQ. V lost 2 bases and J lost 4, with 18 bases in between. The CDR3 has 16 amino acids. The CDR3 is CASSFGGASLAETQYF. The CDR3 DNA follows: TGCGCCAGCAGCTTTGGGGGCGCTAGTTTAGCAGAGACCCAGTACTTC.

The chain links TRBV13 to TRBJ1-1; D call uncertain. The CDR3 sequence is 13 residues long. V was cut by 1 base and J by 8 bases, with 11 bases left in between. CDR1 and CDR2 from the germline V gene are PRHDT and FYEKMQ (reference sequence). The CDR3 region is CASSLDGGREAFF. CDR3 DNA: TGTGCCAGCAGCTTAGACGGCGGCAGGGAAGCTTTCTTT.

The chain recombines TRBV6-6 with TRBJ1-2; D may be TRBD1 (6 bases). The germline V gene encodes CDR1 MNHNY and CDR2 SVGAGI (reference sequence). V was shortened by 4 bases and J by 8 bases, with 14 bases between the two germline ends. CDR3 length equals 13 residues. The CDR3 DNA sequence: TGTGCCAGCAGTTGGAGGGGGGAGGGAGGCTACACCTTC. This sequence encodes CASSWRGEGGYTF.